The clone carrying this TCR beta chain came up a few times. The antigen remains undetermined. The sample comes from a study of human T cells and chemical hapten exposure. Study outcomes and limitations: TCRs whose frequency exceeded 1 in 1000 remained the same following DPC sensitization.

Unfractionated whole blood was the source of the extracted total RNA. The library attached unique molecular identifiers to individual cDNA molecules. TCRdb passed the 5' RACE reads through MiXCR, listing each CDR3 protein once. The data contain approximately 110,000 distinct CDR3 sequences, more than 15% of them seen just once; the ten biggest clones take up approximately 2.8%. The TCR comes from a human donor in good health.

The CDR3: CAISRLVTQLSYNEQFF. CDR3 DNA sequence: TGTGCCATCAGTCGACTAGTTACCCAACTGTCCTACAATGAGCAGTTCTTC. The chain combines TRBV10-3 with TRBJ2-1, with D possibly TRBD2 on 6 matching bases. Germline V gene lookup returns CDR1 ENHRY and CDR2 SYGVKD. The V and J ends lost 5 bases and 1 base respectively, with 18 bases between them. CDR3 length: 17 amino acids.